What follows are 26 T cell receptor beta chains derived from one specimen sequenced in a study of cytomegalovirus exposure and HLA in healthy donors. The PCR employed 60 Vbeta primers together with 13 Jbeta primers. Some clones are missing from TCRdb's copy, which holds only in-frame ones; the method was immunoSEQ multiplex PCR. Of about 120,000 clones listed, roughly two thirds are singletons. The sequenced material came from PBMCs. The receptors derive from a young man in good health and CMV-seropositive.

CDR3 nucleotides: TGTGCCAGCAGCACTTCTACTGTTTCTGAAGCTTTCTTT. It yields the protein CASSTSTVSEAFF. The gene calls are TRBV9 and TRBJ1-1; no reliable D call. Germline CDR1 reads SGDLS; CDR2 reads YYNGEE. The V end lost 4 bases, the J end lost 6 bases, and 13 bases lay between the germline ends. This CDR3 has 13 amino acids.

This clone was counted only a few times. The chain joins TRBV28 to TRBJ2-1; 7 bases map to TRBD1. There are 15 residues in the CDR3. CDR1 is MDHEN, CDR2 SYDVKM, per germline. Unmatched junction bases numbered 10, after V lost 3 bases and J lost 8 bases. The CDR3 reads CASSFQQEGGDEQFF. CDR3 DNA: TGTGCCAGCAGTTTCCAACAGGAAGGGGGCGATGAGCAGTTCTTC.

This rearrangement joins TRBV5-4 to TRBJ2-7; 7 bases fit TRBD2. This CDR3 is 15 amino acids long. J gave up 8 bases and V 1 base, and 12 bases lay outside the gene matches. Germline assignment: CDR1 SGHNT and CDR2 YYREEE (reference sequence). The CDR3 sequence is CASSLRGVKREKQYF. The CDR3 DNA is TGTGCCAGCAGCTTGCGGGGGGTAAAACGAGAGAAGCAGTACTTC.

A single count supports this clone. The V gene is TRBV6-1, the J gene TRBJ1-2; TRBD1 matches 8 bases. This CDR3 contains 15 residues. V lost 7 bases and J lost 7; bases outside the gene matches: 14. CDR1 and CDR2 (germline): MNHNS, SASEGT. This CDR3 is CASILGRGLFFGYTF. In DNA, the CDR3 is TGTGCCAGCATCCTTGGCAGGGGGCTTTTTTTTGGCTACACCTTC.

In its sample, this clone was seen a few times. The V and J genes are TRBV10-1 and TRBJ2-6, with D perhaps matching TRBD2 (5 bases). CDR3 length: 15 residues. V was trimmed by 5 bases and J by 0 bases, leaving 8 bases between them. Germline loops: CDR1 WNHNN, CDR2 SYGVQD (reference sequence). This CDR3 is CASSPGNSGANVLTF. DNA of the CDR3: TGCGCCAGCAGTCCCGGGAACTCTGGGGCCAACGTCCTGACTTTC.

This clone was seen only once. The chain links TRBV29-1 to TRBJ2-6; perhaps TRBD2 as D (5 bases). Looked up from germline, CDR1 is SQVTM and CDR2 is ANQGSEA. Trimming shortened V by 1 base and J by 1 base, and 8 bases separated the two germline ends. This CDR3 comprises 15 residues. The CDR3: CSVEGTGSGANVLTF. CDR3 DNA: TGCAGCGTTGAAGGAACGGGGTCTGGGGCCAACGTCCTGACTTTC. The full variable domain, in which reference TRBV29-1 and TRBJ2-6 provide the parts outside the CDR3, is SAVISQKPSRDICQRGTSLTIQCQVDSQVTMMFWYRQQPGQSLTLIATANQGSEATYESGFVIDKFPISRPNLTFSTLTVSNMSPEDSSIYLCSVEGTGSGANVLTFGAGSRLTVL.

This chain links TRBV19 with TRBJ2-1; 8 nucleotides agree with TRBD2. Trimming removed 7 bases from V and 3 bases from J; junction bases left unmatched: 11. The CDR3 extends over 16 amino acids. The germline V gene has CDR1 LNHDA and CDR2 SQIVND (reference sequence). CDR3 region: CASTLTATSDYNEQFF. CDR3 in DNA: TGTGCCAGTACCCTAACGGCGACTAGCGACTACAATGAGCAGTTCTTC. Using reference TRBV19 and TRBJ2-1 for the parts outside the CDR3, the full variable domain is DGGITQSPKYLFRKEGQNVTLSCEQNLNHDAMYWYRQDPGQGLRLIYYSQIVNDFQKGDIAEGYSVSREKKESFPLTVTSAQKNPTAFYLCASTLTATSDYNEQFFGPGTRLTVL.

The V gene is TRBV5-1, the J gene TRBJ2-7; 7 bases are shared with TRBD2. CDR3 length: 14 amino acids. V shed 4 bases and J 4 bases; nucleotides not matched to a gene: 8. Germline CDR1 and CDR2: SGHRS and YFSETQ. In DNA, the CDR3 is TGCGCCAGCAGCGCGTTGCGGCGGGAGTACGAGCAGTACTTC. It is translated as CASSALRREYEQYF.

The chain links TRBV10-3 to TRBJ1-1; maybe TRBD1 (5 bases). The germline V and J ends were trimmed by 0 bases and 1 base, with 15 bases remaining between them. CDR1 and CDR2 (germline): ENHRY, SYGVKD. CDR3 length equals 17 residues. Here the CDR3 DNA reads TGTGCCATCAGTGAGTCCGCCGGCGGGGGGGAGAACACTGAAGCTTTCTTT. This encodes CAISESAGGGENTEAFF.

This clone was seen a single time. The rearrangement links TRBV6-1 to TRBJ2-2; D uncertain. V was pared by 6 bases and J by 10 bases, with 18 bases between. The CDR3 consists of 14 residues. Germline V gene sequence: CDR1 MNHNS, CDR2 SASEGT. The CDR3 DNA reads TGTGCCAGCAGCGGCGCGGAGCGACCGACGGAGCTGTTTTTT. Its protein product is CASSGAERPTELFF.

J is TRBJ2-6 and V is TRBV7-8; D may be TRBD2 (6 bases). V was shortened by 3 bases and J by 0 bases, with 12 bases between the two germline ends. Germline CDR1 is SGHVS and CDR2 is FQNEAQ. This CDR3 is built from 17 residues. The CDR3 DNA reads TGTGCCAGCAGCTTTTGGCGGGGCAGCTCTGGGGCCAACGTCCTGACTTTC. Translating it yields CASSFWRGSSGANVLTF.

The chain couples TRBV7-9 to TRBJ2-7; 9 positions match TRBD1. Germline CDR1 reads SEHNR; CDR2 reads FQNEAQ (reference sequence). With V trimmed by 8 bases and J by 2 bases, 7 bases remained unmatched. The CDR3 has 14 amino acids. The CDR3 DNA reads as TGTGCCAGCCGGACGACAGGGGGGCCCTACGAGCAGTACTTC. Translating it yields CASRTTGGPYEQYF.

The rearrangement uses TRBV6-6 and TRBJ2-7; weak D call: TRBD1 (5 bases). The CDR3 length is 14 residues. The germline CDR1 and CDR2 sequences are MNHNY and SVGAGI (reference sequence). The ends were cut back, 6 bases at V and 3 bases at J, with 15 bases in the middle. CDR3 residues: CASRWGHLDYEQYF. Here the CDR3 DNA reads TGTGCCAGCAGGTGGGGCCATCTAGACTACGAGCAGTACTTC.

V gene TRBV5-6 combines with J gene TRBJ2-5, with a weak D call TRBD2 (6 bases). Germline CDR1 SGHDT, CDR2 YYEEEE. The V end lost 6 bases, the J end lost 1 base, and 10 bases lay between the germline ends. This CDR3 contains 13 residues. Here the CDR3 reads CASTLRGQETQYF. DNA for the CDR3: TGTGCCAGCACCCTGCGGGGCCAAGAGACCCAGTACTTC.

The rearrangement uses TRBV18 and TRBJ2-3; D is undetermined. Trimming took off 2 bases at V and 7 bases at J, with 10 bases between the two ends. The germline V gene encodes CDR1 KGHSH and CDR2 LQKENI. There are 13 residues in the CDR3. The CDR3 sequence is CASSPAVRNTQYF. The DNA of the CDR3 is TGTGCCAGCTCACCAGCGGTTAGAAATACGCAGTATTTT.

This clone came up once. The rearrangement uses TRBV6-1 and TRBJ1-2; 7 bases are a match to TRBD1. CDR3 length: 15 residues. V trimming: 8 bases; J trimming: 8 bases; junction bases outside the gene matches: 17. Per germline, CDR1 MNHNS and CDR2 SASEGT. CDR3 region: CASARDRDLSVGYTF. For the CDR3, the DNA is TGTGCCAGCGCTCGAGACAGGGACCTATCTGTAGGCTACACCTTC.

The rearrangement uses TRBV21-1 and TRBJ2-1; the D call in the table, TRBD2, was not verified against the DNA. TRBV21-1 is shown as a pseudogene. The CDR3 loop spans 15 amino acids. The CDR3 spells CASSKAGGPYNEQFF. The DNA for the CDR3 is TGTGCCAGCAGCAAAGCGGGAGGGCCATACAATGAGCAGTTCTTC.

CDR3 sequence reads: CASSRTSGQGARAFF. In DNA, the CDR3 is TGTGCCAGCAGTAGAACCTCGGGACAGGGGGCGCGAGCTTTCTTT. The rearrangement uses TRBV7-3 and TRBJ1-1, with 12 nucleotides matching TRBD1. Germline loops: CDR1 SGHTA, CDR2 FQGTGA. V dropped 6 bases and J dropped 10; count of bases not matched to a gene: 12. The CDR3 is 15 amino acids.

The chain joins TRBV5-5 to TRBJ2-7; possible D gene TRBD1, 5 bases. The germline V gene has CDR1 SGHKS and CDR2 YYEKEE (reference sequence). Trimming pared 0 bases from V and 4 bases from J, leaving 11 bases between. CDR3 length: 14 amino acids. This chain's CDR3 is CASSLAGFGYEQYF. In nucleotides, the CDR3 is TGTGCCAGCAGCTTGGCAGGGTTTGGGTACGAGCAGTACTTC.

The V and J genes are TRBV15 and TRBJ1-1; no reliable D call. Deletions cut 0 bases from V and 4 bases from J, with 9 bases between. This CDR3 spans 14 amino acids. Germline V gives CDR1 LNHNV, CDR2 YYDKDF (reference sequence). CDR3 protein: CATSRDPGSTEAFF. The CDR3 nucleotides read TGTGCCACCAGCAGAGATCCGGGTAGCACTGAAGCTTTCTTT.

The V and J genes are TRBV28 and TRBJ2-3, with TRBD2 matching 14 bases. Trimming at V came to 10 bases and at J to 9 bases, leaving 6 bases not matched to a gene. This CDR3 has 13 residues. Germline CDR1 MDHEN, CDR2 SYDVKM. The CDR3 here is CATGLAGAGTQYF. The CDR3 nucleotides are TGTGCCACGGGACTAGCGGGAGCGGGGACGCAGTATTTT.

The chain has TRBV2 and TRBJ2-3; the D gene is possibly TRBD2 (6 bases). With 1 base removed from V and 0 bases from J, the gap between germline ends came to 17 bases. The CDR3 is made up of 18 amino acids. CDR1 SNHLY and CDR2 FYNNEI come from the germline V gene. The DNA for the CDR3 is TGTGCCAGCAGTGAAGGTGAGGCGGGACTCGCCAGCACAGATACGCAGTATTTT. It encodes CASSEGEAGLASTDTQYF.

V gene TRBV5-1 combines with J gene TRBJ1-2; D ambiguous. CDR3 length: 15 amino acids. The V gene lost 0 bases and the J gene lost 7 bases, with 16 bases spanning the gap. Germline values: CDR1 SGHRS, CDR2 YFSETQ. CDR3 bases: TGCGCCAGCAGCTTGGGGTTCGGGGAGAGGGTTGGCTACACCTTC. Residues: CASSLGFGERVGYTF.

The chain uses TRBV5-1 and TRBJ2-7; 9 nucleotides agree with TRBD1. This CDR3 spans 15 amino acids. V gave up 3 bases and J gave up 4 bases; unmatched junction bases: 8. Germline CDR1 SGHRS, CDR2 YFSETQ. The CDR3 sequence: CASSSGQGRGYEQYF. For the CDR3, the DNA is TGCGCCAGCAGCTCCGGACAGGGGAGGGGGTACGAGCAGTACTTC.

The rearrangement joins TRBV28 to TRBJ2-7; perhaps TRBD1 as D (5 bases). The CDR3 has 14 amino acids. Germline V CDR1 and CDR2: MDHEN, SYDVKM. Trimming removed 4 bases at V and 0 bases at J, with 10 bases between. The CDR3 region has the DNA TGTGCCAGCAGTTACAGGAGCAGCTCCTACGAGCAGTACTTC. Its protein product is CASSYRSSSYEQYF.

This clone appeared a few times. The chain combines TRBV7-6 with TRBJ1-3; 8 nucleotides align to TRBD1. Germline CDR1 reads SGHVS; CDR2 reads FNYEAQ. The CDR3 consists of 16 residues. The V gene end was trimmed by 5 bases and the J gene end by 2 bases; junction bases not matched to a gene: 8. The CDR3 protein is CASSMGDRNTGNTIYF. CDR3 bases: TGTGCCAGCAGCATGGGGGACAGGAACACTGGAAACACCATATATTTT.